The 27 T cell receptor beta chains below come from one sample, sequenced in a study of cytomegalovirus exposure and HLA in healthy donors. This PCR relied on a set of 60 Vbeta primers and 13 Jbeta primers. The repertoire was sequenced with immunoSEQ multiplex PCR; TCRdb's copy has only in-frame clones and lacks some. The sample has roughly 100,000 clones, about two thirds seen once; the top ten hold roughly 0.79%. Sequencing input: PBMCs. These TCRs come from a boy under 18 in good health and CMV-seronegative.

V gene TRBV5-1 combines with J gene TRBJ2-1; D gene ambiguous. CDR1 and CDR2 (germline): SGHRS, YFSETQ. This CDR3 has 15 amino acids. V lost 0 bases and J lost 2, with 9 bases in between. In nucleotides, the CDR3 is TGCGCCAGCAGCTTGGCCAGTAACCCCTACAATGAGCAGTTCTTC. It is translated as CASSLASNPYNEQFF.

This clone was seen just once. The genes are TRBV9 and TRBJ2-3; the D gene is possibly TRBD2 (6 bases). Germline loops: CDR1 SGDLS, CDR2 YYNGEE. The CDR3 spans 16 residues. Trimming cost V 3 bases and J 0 bases, with 14 bases left between them. CDR3 DNA sequence: TGTGCCAGCAGCGAGGGGAGGCCCATTAGCACAGATACGCAGTATTTT. It codes for CASSEGRPISTDTQYF.

The chain combines TRBV5-1 with TRBJ2-5; 13 nucleotides match TRBD2. The trim removed 4 bases at V and 3 bases at J, leaving 6 bases unmatched. CDR1 is SGHRS, CDR2 YFSETQ, per germline. The CDR3 loop spans 16 amino acids. CDR3 DNA sequence: TGCGCCAGCAGCCGGGCTACTAGCGGGGGGGAAGAGACCCAGTACTTC. Translated: CASSRATSGGEETQYF.

The chain carries TRBV14 and TRBJ2-7; D call uncertain. Trimming pared 1 base from V and 12 bases from J, leaving 13 bases between. From germline, CDR1 is SGHDN and CDR2 FVKESK. The CDR3 sequence is 12 residues long. The CDR3 sequence: CASSQGRIRWYF. The CDR3 nucleotides are TGTGCCAGCAGCCAAGGCCGAATTCGGTGGTACTTC.

This clone has only one observation. No conserved phenylalanine or tryptophan is present at the end of the CDR3, so a read error is the likely explanation. This rearrangement joins TRBV30 to TRBJ1-5; a possible D gene is TRBD1 (5 bases). In germline, CDR1 is GTSNPN, CDR2 SVGIG (reference sequence). V lost 0 bases and J 5 bases, leaving 11 bases between the germline ends. The length of the CDR3 is 14 residues. This CDR3 reads CAWSVRDPYQPQHV. CDR3 nucleotide sequence: TGTGCCTGGAGTGTCAGGGATCCTTATCAGCCCCAGCATGTT.

The rearrangement uses TRBV30 and TRBJ1-3; tentatively, D is TRBD1 (6 bases). Trimming shortened V by 1 base and J by 0 bases, and 10 bases separated the two germline ends. CDR1 GTSNPN and CDR2 SVGIG come from the germline V gene (reference sequence). The CDR3 runs to 15 residues. CDR3 nucleotide sequence: TGTGCCTGGAGTGCTGCACAGGGCTCTGGAAACACCATATATTTT. Amino acids: CAWSAAQGSGNTIYF.

The V call is TRBV5-1, the J call TRBJ1-2; TRBD1 matches 7 bases. The CDR3 consists of 16 residues. The junction had 13 bases not matched to a gene; V was cut back by 2 bases and J by 6 bases. Germline V gives CDR1 SGHRS, CDR2 YFSETQ. The CDR3 here is CASSLQRGGGVDGYTF. CDR3 nucleotides: TGCGCCAGCAGCTTACAACGCGGAGGGGGCGTGGATGGCTACACCTTC.

This rearrangement joins TRBV4-1 to TRBJ2-1; D not resolved. V was shortened by 0 bases and J by 9 bases, with 6 bases between the two germline ends. The length of the CDR3 is 12 residues. Germline CDR1 and CDR2: MGHRA and YSYEKL. CDR3 sequence reads: CASSQDLSEQFF. CDR3 coding DNA: TGCGCCAGCAGCCAAGATTTGAGTGAGCAGTTCTTC.

CDR3 DNA: TGTGCCAGCTGCGGAGCGGGGGGGTCAAATGAGCAGTTCTTC. It is translated as CASCGAGGSNEQFF. V and J are TRBV6-6 and TRBJ2-1, with 10 positions matching TRBD2. Germline CDR1 reads MNHNY; CDR2 reads SVGAGI (reference sequence). Trimming removed 8 bases from V and 7 bases from J; junction bases left unmatched: 8. This CDR3 is built from 14 residues.

The chain uses TRBV7-2 and TRBJ1-2; no clear D. V was pared by 5 bases and J by 6 bases, with 13 bases between. This CDR3 spans 13 amino acids. Germline V gene lookup returns CDR1 SGHTA and CDR2 FQGNSA. The CDR3 is CASSPSREDGYTF. The CDR3 region has the DNA TGTGCCAGCAGCCCCTCCCGGGAGGATGGCTACACCTTC.

This rearrangement joins TRBV14 to TRBJ2-1; TRBD1 matches 10 bases. V dropped 4 bases and J dropped 8; count of bases not matched to a gene: 8. The germline V gene has CDR1 SGHDN and CDR2 FVKESK. This CDR3 spans 15 amino acids. The DNA for the CDR3 is TGTGCCAGCAGCCTCTATCCGGGACAGGGGTATGAGCAGTTCTTC. Its protein is CASSLYPGQGYEQFF.

V gene TRBV10-3 combines with J gene TRBJ1-1; 7 bases line up with TRBD1. This CDR3 has 13 residues. Germline V lookup: CDR1 ENHRY, CDR2 SYGVKD. V was clipped by 8 bases and J by 4 bases; unmatched bases: 7. CDR3 protein: CAIGRPGGTEAFF. CDR3 nucleotide sequence: TGTGCCATCGGGCGGCCAGGGGGCACTGAAGCTTTCTTT.

CDR3 bases: TGTGCCAGCAGTTACGTGGGGGGGACGGATGGCTACACCTTC. Its translation: CASSYVGGTDGYTF. The chain combines TRBV6-5 with TRBJ1-2; weak D call: TRBD1 (5 bases). CDR3 length equals 14 residues. The V gene's germline CDR1 is MNHEY and CDR2 SVGAGI. V was clipped by 2 bases and J by 6 bases, with 13 bases between them.

The chain recombines TRBV30 with TRBJ1-2; D is undetermined. This CDR3 spans 13 amino acids. Germline V gene lookup returns CDR1 GTSNPN and CDR2 SVGIG (reference sequence). Trimming cost V 4 bases and J 6 bases, with 15 bases left between them. DNA for the CDR3: TGTGCCTGGATCTCTTGGGCCCGGCATGGCTACACCTTC. This gives the protein CAWISWARHGYTF.

This chain connects TRBV2 to TRBJ2-5, with TRBD2 as a possible D gene (6 bases). The germline CDR1 and CDR2 sequences are SNHLY and FYNNEI. V was shortened by 1 base and J by 1 base, with 10 bases between the two germline ends. This CDR3 is 15 amino acids long. CDR3 loop: CASSEGLGSQETQYF. CDR3 sequence (DNA): TGTGCCAGCAGTGAAGGACTAGGATCCCAAGAGACCCAGTACTTC.

V is TRBV30 and J is TRBJ2-2; D not certain. V was trimmed by 2 bases and J by 6 bases, leaving 4 bases between them. Germline CDR1 GTSNPN, CDR2 SVGIG (reference sequence). This CDR3 has 11 amino acids. The CDR3 region is CAWSPAGELFF. CDR3 nucleotide sequence: TGTGCCTGGAGTCCGGCCGGGGAGCTGTTTTTT.

The CDR3: CAISPARVPGANVLTF. The CDR3 DNA reads TGTGCCATCAGTCCGGCCAGGGTCCCTGGGGCCAACGTCCTGACTTTC. This chain links TRBV10-3 with TRBJ2-6; D possibly corresponds to TRBD1 (5 bases). V was clipped by 5 bases and J by 2 bases, with 13 bases between them. This CDR3 has 16 residues. Germline V gene lookup returns CDR1 ENHRY and CDR2 SYGVKD.

This clone was detected once. The rearrangement uses TRBV7-2 and TRBJ2-2, with 8 bases fitting TRBD1. Germline V lookup: CDR1 SGHTA, CDR2 FQGNSA. The CDR3 sequence is 16 residues long. The junction had 7 bases not matched to a gene; V was cut back by 5 bases and J by 2 bases. For the CDR3, the DNA is TGTGCCAGCAGCCGAGACAGGGGATACAACACCGGGGAGCTGTTTTTT. It specifies CASSRDRGYNTGELFF. The whole variable domain, remainder taken from reference TRBV7-2 and TRBJ2-2, is GAGVSQSPSNKVTEKGKDVELRCDPISGHTALYWYRQSLGQGLEFLIYFQGNSAPDKSGLPSDRFSAERTGGSVSTLTIQRTQQEDSAVYLCASSRDRGYNTGELFFGEGSRLTVL.

V is TRBV6-6 and J is TRBJ1-1; TRBD1 matches at 10 bases. J gave up 5 bases and V 4 bases, and 10 bases lay outside the gene matches. The CDR3 length is 16 residues. Germline V lookup: CDR1 MNHNY, CDR2 SVGAGI (reference sequence). The CDR3 protein is CASSFPRTGGRTEAFF. The CDR3 DNA is TGTGCCAGCAGTTTCCCCCGGACAGGGGGAAGGACTGAAGCTTTCTTT.

V is TRBV14 and J is TRBJ2-1, with D possibly matching TRBD2 (6 bases). The length of the CDR3 is 16 residues. Trimming stripped 3 bases from V and 0 bases from J, with 12 bases between. Germline V gene sequence: CDR1 SGHDN, CDR2 FVKESK. CDR3 loop: CASSHVAAFSYNEQFF. The CDR3 bases are TGTGCCAGCAGCCACGTAGCGGCCTTCTCCTACAATGAGCAGTTCTTC.

This clone was detected once. This chain links TRBV5-4 with TRBJ1-2; 7 nucleotides agree with TRBD1. Germline V gene sequence: CDR1 SGHNT, CDR2 YYREEE (reference sequence). CDR3 length: 14 amino acids. Trimming at V came to 3 bases and at J to 2 bases, leaving 4 bases not matched to a gene. The CDR3 protein is CASSWGQLNYGYTF. The CDR3 nucleotides read TGTGCCAGCAGCTGGGGACAGCTAAACTATGGCTACACCTTC.

About this clone itself: Because the CDR3 is missing its conserved closing phenylalanine or tryptophan, this is likely a read error. The chain couples TRBV10-3 to TRBJ1-1; D is perhaps TRBD1 (6 bases). Germline V gives CDR1 ENHRY, CDR2 SYGVKD. The CDR3 has 13 amino acids. V gave up 6 bases and J gave up 4 bases, with 12 bases separating them. CDR3 sequence: CAIRDGQTTEAFV. CDR3 in DNA: TGTGCCATCAGAGACGGACAGACCACTGAAGCTTTCGTT.

The table lists this clone with a count of one. This rearrangement joins TRBV4-1 to TRBJ1-6, with a tentative D call TRBD1 (6 bases). CDR1 and CDR2 (germline): MGHRA, YSYEKL. This CDR3 is built from 17 residues. The V and J ends lost 4 bases and 5 bases respectively, with 18 bases between them. The chain's CDR3 is CASSPEKIQGNNSPLHF. CDR3 coding DNA: TGCGCCAGCAGCCCAGAAAAAATTCAGGGGAATAATTCACCCCTCCACTTT.

The V and J genes are TRBV5-1 and TRBJ2-1; 7 nucleotides align to TRBD2. The V segment lost 2 bases and the J segment 0 bases; nucleotides outside the gene matches: 5. Germline V lookup: CDR1 SGHRS, CDR2 YFSETQ. The CDR3 runs 16 residues. This chain's CDR3 is CASSLGREPSYNEQFF. DNA for the CDR3: TGCGCCAGCAGCTTAGGGCGGGAGCCCTCCTACAATGAGCAGTTCTTC.

The chain has TRBV28 and TRBJ2-7; 8 bases line up with TRBD1. The CDR3 is made up of 14 amino acids. In germline, CDR1 is MDHEN, CDR2 SYDVKM. The V and J ends lost 6 bases and 4 bases, in that order; junction bases with no gene match: 8. The CDR3 DNA follows: TGTGCCAGCAGGGGGACAGGTGAGGGGTACGAGCAGTACTTC. It specifies CASRGTGEGYEQYF.

The chain recombines TRBV7-3 with TRBJ2-2; no clear D gene. Between the trimmed V and J ends, which lost 2 bases and 2 bases, there was a span of 9 bases. There are 15 residues in the CDR3. Germline V lookup: CDR1 SGHTA, CDR2 FQGTGA. The CDR3 spells CASSLYKRNTGELFF. The DNA of the CDR3 is TGTGCCAGCAGCTTATATAAGCGCAACACCGGGGAGCTGTTTTTT.

V usage is TRBV15 and J usage is TRBJ2-2, with D possibly TRBD1 on 6 matching bases. The CDR3 spans 13 residues. The V gene's germline CDR1 is LNHNV and CDR2 YYDKDF (reference sequence). Trimming removed 2 bases from V and 7 bases from J, with 8 bases in between. The CDR3 nucleotides read TGTGCCACCAGCAGAAACAGGGACGGGGAGCTGTTTTTT. Translating it yields CATSRNRDGELFF.